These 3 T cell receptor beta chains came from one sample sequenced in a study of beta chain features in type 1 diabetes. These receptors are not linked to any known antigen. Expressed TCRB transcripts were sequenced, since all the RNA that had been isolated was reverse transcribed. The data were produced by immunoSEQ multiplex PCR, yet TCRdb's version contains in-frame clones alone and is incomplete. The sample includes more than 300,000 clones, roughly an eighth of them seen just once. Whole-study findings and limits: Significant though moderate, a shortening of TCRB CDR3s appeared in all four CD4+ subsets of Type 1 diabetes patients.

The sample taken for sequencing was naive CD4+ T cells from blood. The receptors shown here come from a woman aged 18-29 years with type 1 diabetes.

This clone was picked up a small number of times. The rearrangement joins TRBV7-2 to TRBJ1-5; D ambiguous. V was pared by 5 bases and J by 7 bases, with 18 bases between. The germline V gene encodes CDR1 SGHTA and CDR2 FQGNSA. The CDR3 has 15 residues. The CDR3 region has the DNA TGTGCCAGCAGCCTTAGTGGAGGGATGGGACAGCCCCAGCATTTT. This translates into CASSLSGGMGQPQHF.

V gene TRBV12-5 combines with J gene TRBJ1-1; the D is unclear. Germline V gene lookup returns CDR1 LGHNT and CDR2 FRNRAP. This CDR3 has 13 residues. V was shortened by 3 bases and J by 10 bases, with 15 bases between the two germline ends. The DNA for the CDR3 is TGTGCTAGTGGTTTAGAGACAATGTATGCAGCTTTCTTT. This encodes CASGLETMYAAFF.

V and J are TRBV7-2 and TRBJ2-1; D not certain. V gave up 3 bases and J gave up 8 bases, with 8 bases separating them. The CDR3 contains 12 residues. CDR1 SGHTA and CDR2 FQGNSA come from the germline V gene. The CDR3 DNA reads TGTGCCAGCAGCTTTTCTAGTTATGAGCAGTTCTTC. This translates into CASSFSSYEQFF.